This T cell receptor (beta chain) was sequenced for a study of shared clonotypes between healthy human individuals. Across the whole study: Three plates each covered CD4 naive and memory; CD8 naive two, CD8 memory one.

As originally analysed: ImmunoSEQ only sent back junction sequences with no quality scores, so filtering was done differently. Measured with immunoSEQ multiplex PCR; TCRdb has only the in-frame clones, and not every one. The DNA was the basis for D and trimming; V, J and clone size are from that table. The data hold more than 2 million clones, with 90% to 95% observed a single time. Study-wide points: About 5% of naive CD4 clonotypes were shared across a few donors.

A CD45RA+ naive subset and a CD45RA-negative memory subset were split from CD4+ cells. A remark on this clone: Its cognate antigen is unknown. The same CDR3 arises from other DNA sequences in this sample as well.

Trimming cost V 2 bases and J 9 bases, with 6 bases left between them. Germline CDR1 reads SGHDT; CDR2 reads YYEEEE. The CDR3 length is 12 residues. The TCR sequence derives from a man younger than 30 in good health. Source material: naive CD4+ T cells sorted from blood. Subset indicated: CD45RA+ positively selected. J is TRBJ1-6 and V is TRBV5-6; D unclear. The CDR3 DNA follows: TGTGCCAGCAGCTTAAGGGTTTCACCCCTCCACTTT. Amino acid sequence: CASSLRVSPLHF.